The clone carrying this T cell receptor beta chain was seen ten or more times. The data derive from a study of CD8+CD57+ T cells in acquired aplastic anemia. As for the study in general: The sorted CD4+ and CD8+ cells yielded an average roughly 3 ug of DNA.

The germline gives CDR1 LNHDA, CDR2 SQIVND (reference sequence). V lost 5 bases, J lost 1 base, and 8 bases lay in between. The length of the CDR3 is 14 residues. Before being chosen for sequencing, patients had shown CD8+CD57+ cell expansion by flow cytometry. Genomic DNA constituted the template upon which TCR beta VDJ and CDR3 profiling was performed. MiXCR, run by TCRdb on the reads, gives a single entry per CDR3 protein. In the table there are roughly 290,000 distinct CDR3 sequences, roughly 61% of which are singletons. The sequence was obtained from a human donor with aplastic anemia. Sequencing was performed on sorted CD4+, CD8+, or CD8+CD57+ T cells (not recorded which) from PBMCs. The chain carries TRBV19 and TRBJ2-2; D is ambiguous. The CDR3 protein is CASSEIGNTGELFF. The CDR3 bases are TGTGCCAGTAGTGAAATAGGGAACACCGGGGAGCTGTTTTTT. Supplemented by reference TRBV19 and TRBJ2-2, the full variable domain reads DGGITQSPKYLFRKEGQNVTLSCEQNLNHDAMYWYRQDPGQGLRLIYYSQIVNDFQKGDIAEGYSVSREKKESFPLTVTSAQKNPTAFYLCASSEIGNTGELFFGEGSRLTVL.